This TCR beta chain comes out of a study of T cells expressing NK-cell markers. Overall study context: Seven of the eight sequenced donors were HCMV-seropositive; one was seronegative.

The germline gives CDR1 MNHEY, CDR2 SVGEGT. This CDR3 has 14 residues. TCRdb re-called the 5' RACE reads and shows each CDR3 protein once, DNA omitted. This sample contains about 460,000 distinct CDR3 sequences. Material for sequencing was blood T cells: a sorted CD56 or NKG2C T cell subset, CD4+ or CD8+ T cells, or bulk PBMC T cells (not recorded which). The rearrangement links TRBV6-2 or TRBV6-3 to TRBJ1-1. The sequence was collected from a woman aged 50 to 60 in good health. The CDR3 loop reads CASTNGKENTEAFF.